The sequence of this TCR beta chain was determined in a study of Graves' ophthalmopathy and Graves' hyperthyroidism. RNA transcripts served as template for amplifying TCR beta CDR3 sequences. The workflow started with a first-round RT-PCR run with HTBI primers and then moved on to a second-round multiplex PCR. TCRdb reprocessed the multiplex PCR reads with MiXCR, giving one entry per CDR3 protein. The profile shows roughly 700,000 distinct CDR3 sequences, roughly 40% of them singletons. Germline trimming cut 11 bases from V and 0 bases from J; bases unmatched to any gene: 13. Germline CDR1 SNHLY, CDR2 FYNNEI. The CDR3 totals 15 residues.

This TCR was recovered from an adult man with Graves' ophthalmopathy. The chain is built from TRBV2 and TRBJ2-7, with TRBD2 matching over 7 bases. The sequenced sample was peripheral blood. As DNA, the CDR3 is TGTGCCTCGCAGCGGGACTCCGCGAGCTCCTACGAGCAGTACTTC. Its translation is CASQRDSASSYEQYF.